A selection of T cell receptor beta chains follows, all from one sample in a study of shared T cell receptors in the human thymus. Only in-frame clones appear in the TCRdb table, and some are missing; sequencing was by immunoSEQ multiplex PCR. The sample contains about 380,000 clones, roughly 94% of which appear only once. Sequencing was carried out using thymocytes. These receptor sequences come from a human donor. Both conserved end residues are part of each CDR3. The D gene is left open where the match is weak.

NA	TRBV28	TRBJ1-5	TGTGCCAGCACCCCCCCGGGAGGAAGCAATCAGCCCCAGCATTTT	CASTPPGGSNQPQHF
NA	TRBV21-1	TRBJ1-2	TGTGCCAGCACCCCCGGGGGAGACTATGGCTACACCTTC	CASTPGGDYGYTF
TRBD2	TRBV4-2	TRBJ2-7	TGTGCCAGCAGCCGGCTGGGACTAGTTACCTACGAGCAGTACTTC	CASSRLGLVTYEQYF
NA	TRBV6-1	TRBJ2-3	TGTGCCAGCAGAGAAAGTGGGGGATCTCAAGATACGCAGTATTTT	CASRESGGSQDTQYF
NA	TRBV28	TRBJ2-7	TGTGCCAGCAGTTTATGGCGGAGGGCCTACGAGCAGTACTTC	CASSLWRRAYEQYF
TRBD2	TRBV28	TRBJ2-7	TGTGCCAGCAGTTCTCTCCTAGCGGAGACCTCCTACGAGCAGTACTTC	CASSSLLAETSYEQYF
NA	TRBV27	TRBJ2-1	TGTGCCAGCAGTCTCCTACCGGACAATGAGCAGTTCTTC	CASSLLPDNEQFF
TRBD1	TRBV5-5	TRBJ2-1	TGTGCCAGCAGCTTTACCGGGACAGGGGACTACAATGAGCAGTTCTTC	CASSFTGTGDYNEQFF
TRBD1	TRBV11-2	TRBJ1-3	TGTGCCAGCAGCTTAGATGGGGGACAGGTCTTCTCTGGAAACACCATATATTTT	CASSLDGGQVFSGNTIYF
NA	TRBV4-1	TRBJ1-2	TGCGCCAGCAGCCACCCCCTAGCCTATGGCTACACCTTC	CASSHPLAYGYTF
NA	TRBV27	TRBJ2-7	TGTGCCAGCCGCCGGGACACATACGAGCAGTACTTC	CASRRDTYEQYF
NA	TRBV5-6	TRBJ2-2	TGTGCCAGCAGCGGCCGGGGGCAGAACACCGGGGAGCTGTTTTTT	CASSGRGQNTGELFF
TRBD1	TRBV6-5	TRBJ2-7	TGTGCCAGCAGCGATGCGAGGGGACAGGGGGCGAGTATTGGCTTC	CASSDARGQGASIGF
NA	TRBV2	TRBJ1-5	TGTGCCAGCGCAGGTTCTAGGTACTCCCCCGTGTATAGCAATCAGCCCCAGCATTTT	CASAGSRYSPVYSNQPQHF
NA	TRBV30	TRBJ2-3	TGTGCCTGGAGACAAGACGGGGGATACACAGATACGCAGTATTTT	CAWRQDGGYTDTQYF
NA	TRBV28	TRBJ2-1	TGTGCCAGCAGTTTAACTCTAGCGTTCAGCTCCTACAATGAGCAGTTCTTC	CASSLTLAFSSYNEQFF
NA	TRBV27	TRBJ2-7	TGTGCCAGCAGTCCCGCCGGGCCCCACGAGCAGTACTTC	CASSPAGPHEQYF
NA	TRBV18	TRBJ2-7	TGTGCCAGCTCACCCCCCCCCGCGACGGACACCTACGAGCAGTACTTC	CASSPPPATDTYEQYF
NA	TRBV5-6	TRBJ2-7	TGTGCCAGCAGCTTGGGAGGCAGGGTAGAAAACGAGCAGTACTTC	CASSLGGRVENEQYF
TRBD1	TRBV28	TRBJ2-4	TGTGCCAGCAACACGGAGGGACAGGGTAAGGCCATTCAGTACTTC	CASNTEGQGKAIQYF